This T cell receptor (beta chain) is drawn from a study of pediatric ulcerative colitis. Whole-study results and caveats: All ulcerative colitis patients, but no controls, carried a couple of rectal clonotypes.

The assay was run at survey level. This table comes from immunoSEQ multiplex PCR, and its TCRdb copy is limited to in-frame clones, with some not included. The sample yields roughly 38,000 clones, roughly 80% seen once. This CDR3 contains 12 residues. The V end lost 0 bases, the J end lost 11 bases, and 11 bases lay between the germline ends. CDR1 and CDR2 from the germline V gene are GTSNPN and SVGIG (reference sequence). Turning to this clone: No antigen is known for it.

The material sequenced was blood. The gene calls are TRBV30 and TRBJ1-3; D perhaps matches TRBD1 (5 bases). This TCR was recovered from a girl aged 10-17 years with moderate ulcerative colitis. CDR3 coding DNA: TGTGCCTGGAGTGTACTTGGGGGTTCCATATATTTT. Its translation: CAWSVLGGSIYF.